This section outlines one TCR beta chain sequence together with its context. Its antigen is unknown. No base quality information exists; no much larger clone differs at one position. In light of the paper, this sample's time point label describes: pre-treatment baseline. Blood samples were taken at two points: before treatment (T0) and at week 3 (W3), which came after the first cycle of checkpoint blockade. Except for two patients with rapid clinical progression, response was assessed 12 weeks after the first infusion by RECIST 1.1; disease control meant complete response, partial response or stable disease. Any patient who had received prior systemic cancer treatment, was on concomitant immunosuppressant therapy or had synchronous other active malignancies was excluded. Bulk PBMC and plasma cell-free DNA were both sequenced for TCR beta so that circulating cells and T cell turnover could be tracked. PBMC were isolated from blood with Lymphoprep and SepMate tubes, followed by red cell lysis. QIAamp DNA Blood Mini kits were used to extract DNA from PBMC and from sorted T cell subsets.

The sample is drawn from a study of blood T cell dynamics during melanoma immunotherapy (dated by TCRdb to the early 2020s). About the investigation overall: All patients had metastatic melanoma and were given first-line pembrolizumab or nivolumab plus ipilimumab as standard of care in the United Kingdom. To identify early correlates of response, the study profiled peripheral T cell receptor repertoires in patients with metastatic melanoma before and after one cycle of checkpoint inhibitor therapy. The training cohort consisted of consecutive patients, while an additional independent group of patients from the same centre was pooled to form an external validation set.

Every bulk PBMC sample had a fixed 350 ng of DNA loaded. The immunoSEQ TCRb Assay kit was used according to manufacturer instructions to amplify TCR beta CDR3 sequences from genomic DNA. The KAPA Library Quantification Kit for Illumina platforms was used to quantify pooled libraries by qPCR. Pooled libraries were sequenced on an Illumina NextSeq 500, clustered at roughly 0.55-1.2 pM. From the authors' description of their analysis: Analysis of the TCR data relied on immunoSEQ ANALYZER and the R LymphoSeq package. A rearrangement efficiency score was calculated as productive divided by the sum of productive and non-productive CDR3 sequences. Within each patient, timepoints were compared pairwise for clonality, measured with the Gini coefficient, and for diversity, measured with the Renyi index at alpha=1. In LymphoSeq, clonal relatedness was computed with an edit distance of 3 and repertoire similarity was computed with the Bhattacharyya coefficient. Linear discriminant analysis on week-3 changes in clonality and diversity was built with the R MASS and caret packages to classify response. TCRdb provides this immuneACCESS table in a form limited to in-frame rearrangements. Some clones are lacking; in checked studies, under half of them reflect an unresolved V gene, and why the rest are absent is not known. The DNA was the basis for D and trimming; V, J and clone size are from that table. The sample contains about 9,600 clones, about 88% of them found a single time. The top ten clones comprise around 7.2% of the sample.

General study outcomes and caveats: Unlike progressors, patients who went on to achieve disease control showed a bifurcated reorganization of the PBMC repertoire at W3, with either increased clonality or increased diversity. The relatively small sample size was acknowledged as potentially limiting generalization of the results. The study could not determine whether the T cell clones driving repertoire changes were melanoma-specific or reflected general immune activation.

In the germline V gene, CDR1 corresponds to SGHRS and CDR2 to YFSETQ. From its cysteine to its phenylalanine, the CDR3 spans 14 amino acids. The CDR3 DNA has 42 bases and is translated from base 1. The trim is 2 bases for V and 1 base for J, with a gap of 9 bases between the germline ends. Here the sequenced sample was blood, taken from a patient treated with checkpoint blockade. The chain joins TRBV5-1 to TRBJ1-1; the D gene assignment is ambiguous. This TCR was sampled from a human donor with melanoma. The DNA sequence follows: TGCGCCAGCAGCTTCACTGGGGAGAACACTGAAGCTTTCTTT. This yields the protein CASSFTGENTEAFF.